This T cell receptor beta chain appears in the sequencing data of a study of T cell repertoires in cytomegalovirus infection. The overall study: Indications came from public TCR beta signatures; they pointed to CMV infection and to a matching HLA type.

TCRdb processed the reads anew with MiXCR; each CDR3 protein has one entry. The table has hundreds of thousands of distinct CDR3 sequences, around 6.4% seen once; the top ten hold 5.5% to 6.5%. This clonotype occurred many times. Trimming took 0 bases from V and 2 from J, leaving 12 bases between them. CDR1 is DFQATT and CDR2 is SNEGSKA in the germline V gene (reference sequence). The CDR3 contains 15 residues. The sequence derives from a human donor in good health (CMV status not recorded). Some clones in this sample may be carry-over from other donors' samples. The chain joins TRBV20-1 to TRBJ2-3, with D maybe TRBD1 (5 bases). The sample was PBMCs. In nucleotides, the CDR3 is TGCAGTGCTAGAGATGTCAGGACAAACACAGATACGCAGTATTTT. Encoded protein: CSARDVRTNTDTQYF.